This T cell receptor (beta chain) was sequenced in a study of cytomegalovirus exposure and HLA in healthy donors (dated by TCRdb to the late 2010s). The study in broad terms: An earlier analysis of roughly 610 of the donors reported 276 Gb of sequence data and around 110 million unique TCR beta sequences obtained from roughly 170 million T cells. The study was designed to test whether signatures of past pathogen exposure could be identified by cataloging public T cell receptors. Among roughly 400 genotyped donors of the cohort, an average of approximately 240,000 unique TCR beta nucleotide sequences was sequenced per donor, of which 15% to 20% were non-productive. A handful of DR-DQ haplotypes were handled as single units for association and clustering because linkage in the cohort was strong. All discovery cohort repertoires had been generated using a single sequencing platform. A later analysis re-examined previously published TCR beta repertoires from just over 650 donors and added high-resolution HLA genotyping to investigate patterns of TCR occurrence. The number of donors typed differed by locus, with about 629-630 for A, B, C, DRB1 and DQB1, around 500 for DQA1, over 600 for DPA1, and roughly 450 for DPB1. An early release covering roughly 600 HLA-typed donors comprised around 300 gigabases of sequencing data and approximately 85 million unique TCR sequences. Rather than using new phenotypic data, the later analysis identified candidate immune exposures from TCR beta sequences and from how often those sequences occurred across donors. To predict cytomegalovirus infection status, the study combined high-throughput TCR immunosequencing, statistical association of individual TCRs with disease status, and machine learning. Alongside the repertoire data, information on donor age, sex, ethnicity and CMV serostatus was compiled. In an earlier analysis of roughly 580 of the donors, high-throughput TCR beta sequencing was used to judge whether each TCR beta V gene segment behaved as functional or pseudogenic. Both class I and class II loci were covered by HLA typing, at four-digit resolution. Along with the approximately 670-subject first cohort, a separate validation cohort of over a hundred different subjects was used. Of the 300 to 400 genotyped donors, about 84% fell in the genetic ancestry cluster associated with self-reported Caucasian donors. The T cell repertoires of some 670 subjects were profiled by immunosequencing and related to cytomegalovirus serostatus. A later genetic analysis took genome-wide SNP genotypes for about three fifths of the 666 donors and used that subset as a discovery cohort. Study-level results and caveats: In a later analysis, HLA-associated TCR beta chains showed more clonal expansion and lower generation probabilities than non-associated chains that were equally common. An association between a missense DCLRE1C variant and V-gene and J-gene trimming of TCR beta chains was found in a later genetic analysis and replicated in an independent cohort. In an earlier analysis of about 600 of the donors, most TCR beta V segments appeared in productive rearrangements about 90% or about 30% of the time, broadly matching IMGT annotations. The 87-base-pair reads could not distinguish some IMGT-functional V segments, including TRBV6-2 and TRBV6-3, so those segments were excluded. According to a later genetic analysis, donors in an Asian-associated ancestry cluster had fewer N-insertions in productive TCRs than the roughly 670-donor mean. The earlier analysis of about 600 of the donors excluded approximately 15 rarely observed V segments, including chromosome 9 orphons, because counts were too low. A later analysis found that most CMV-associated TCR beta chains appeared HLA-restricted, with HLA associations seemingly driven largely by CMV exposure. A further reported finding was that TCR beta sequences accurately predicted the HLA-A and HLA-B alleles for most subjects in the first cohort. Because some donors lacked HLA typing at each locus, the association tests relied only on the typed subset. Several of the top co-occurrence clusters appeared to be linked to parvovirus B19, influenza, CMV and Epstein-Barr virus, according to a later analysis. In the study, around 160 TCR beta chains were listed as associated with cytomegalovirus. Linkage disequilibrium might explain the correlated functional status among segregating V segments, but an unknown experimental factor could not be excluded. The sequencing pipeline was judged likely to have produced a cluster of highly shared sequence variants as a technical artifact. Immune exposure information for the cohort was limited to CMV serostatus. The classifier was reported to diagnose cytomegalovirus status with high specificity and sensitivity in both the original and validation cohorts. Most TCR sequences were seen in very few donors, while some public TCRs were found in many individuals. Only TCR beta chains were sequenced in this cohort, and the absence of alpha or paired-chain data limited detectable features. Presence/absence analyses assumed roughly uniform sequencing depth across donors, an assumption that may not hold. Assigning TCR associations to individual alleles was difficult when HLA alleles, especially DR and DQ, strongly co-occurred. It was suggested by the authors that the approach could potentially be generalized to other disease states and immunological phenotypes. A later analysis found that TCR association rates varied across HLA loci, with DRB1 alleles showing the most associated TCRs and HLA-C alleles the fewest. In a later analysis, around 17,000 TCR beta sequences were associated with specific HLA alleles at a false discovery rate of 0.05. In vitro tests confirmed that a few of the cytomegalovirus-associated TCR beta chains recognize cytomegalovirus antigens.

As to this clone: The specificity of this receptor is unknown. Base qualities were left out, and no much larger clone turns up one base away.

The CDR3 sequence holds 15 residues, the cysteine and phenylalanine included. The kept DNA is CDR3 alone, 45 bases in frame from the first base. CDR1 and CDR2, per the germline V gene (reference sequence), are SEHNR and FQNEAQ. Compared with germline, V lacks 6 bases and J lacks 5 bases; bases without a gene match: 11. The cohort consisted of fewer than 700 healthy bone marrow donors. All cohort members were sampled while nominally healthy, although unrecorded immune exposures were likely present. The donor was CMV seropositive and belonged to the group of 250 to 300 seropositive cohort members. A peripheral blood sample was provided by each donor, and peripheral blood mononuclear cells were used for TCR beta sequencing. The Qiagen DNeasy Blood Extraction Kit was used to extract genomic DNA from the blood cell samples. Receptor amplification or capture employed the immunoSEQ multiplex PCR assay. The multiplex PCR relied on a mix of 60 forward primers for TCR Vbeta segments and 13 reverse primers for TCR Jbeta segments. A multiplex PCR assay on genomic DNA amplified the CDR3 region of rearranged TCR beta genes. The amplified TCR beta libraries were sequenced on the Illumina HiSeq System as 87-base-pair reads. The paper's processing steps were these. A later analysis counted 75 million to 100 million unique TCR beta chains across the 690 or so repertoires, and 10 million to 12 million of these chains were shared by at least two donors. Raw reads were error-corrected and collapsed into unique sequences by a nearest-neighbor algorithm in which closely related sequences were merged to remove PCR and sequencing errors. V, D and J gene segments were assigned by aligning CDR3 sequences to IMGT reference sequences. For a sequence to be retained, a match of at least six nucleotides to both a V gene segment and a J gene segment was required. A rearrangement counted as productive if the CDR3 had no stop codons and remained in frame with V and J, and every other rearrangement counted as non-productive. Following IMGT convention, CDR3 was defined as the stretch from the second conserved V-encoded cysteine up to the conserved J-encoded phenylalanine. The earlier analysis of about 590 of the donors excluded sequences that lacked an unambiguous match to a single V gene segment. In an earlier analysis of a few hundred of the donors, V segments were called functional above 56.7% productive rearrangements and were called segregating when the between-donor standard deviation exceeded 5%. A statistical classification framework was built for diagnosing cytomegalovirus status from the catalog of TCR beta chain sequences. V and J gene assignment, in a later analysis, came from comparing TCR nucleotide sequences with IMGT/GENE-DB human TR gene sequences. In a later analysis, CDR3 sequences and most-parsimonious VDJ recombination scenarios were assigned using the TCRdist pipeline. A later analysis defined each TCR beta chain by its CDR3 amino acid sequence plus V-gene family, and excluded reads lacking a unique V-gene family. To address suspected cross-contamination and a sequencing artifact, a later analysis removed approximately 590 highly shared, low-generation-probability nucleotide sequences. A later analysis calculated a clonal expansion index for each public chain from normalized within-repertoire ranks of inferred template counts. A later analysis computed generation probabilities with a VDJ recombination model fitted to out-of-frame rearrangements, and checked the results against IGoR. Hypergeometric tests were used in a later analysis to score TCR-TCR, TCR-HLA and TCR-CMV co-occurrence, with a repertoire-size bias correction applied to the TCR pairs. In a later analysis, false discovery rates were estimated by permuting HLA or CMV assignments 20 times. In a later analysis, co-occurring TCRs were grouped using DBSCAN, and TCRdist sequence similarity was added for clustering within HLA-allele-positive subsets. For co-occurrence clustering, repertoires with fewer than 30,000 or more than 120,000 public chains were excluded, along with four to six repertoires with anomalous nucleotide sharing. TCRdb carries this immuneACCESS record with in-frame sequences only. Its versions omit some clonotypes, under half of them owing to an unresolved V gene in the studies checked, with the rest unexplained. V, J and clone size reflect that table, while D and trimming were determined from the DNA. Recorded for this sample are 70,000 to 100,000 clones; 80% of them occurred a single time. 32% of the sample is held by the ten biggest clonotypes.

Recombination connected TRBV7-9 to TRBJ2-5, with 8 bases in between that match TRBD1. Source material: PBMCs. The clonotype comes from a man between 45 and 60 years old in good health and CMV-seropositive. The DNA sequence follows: TGTGCCAGCAGATTCCAGGGGGCTGGGGAGGAGACCCAGTACTTC. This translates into CASRFQGAGEETQYF.